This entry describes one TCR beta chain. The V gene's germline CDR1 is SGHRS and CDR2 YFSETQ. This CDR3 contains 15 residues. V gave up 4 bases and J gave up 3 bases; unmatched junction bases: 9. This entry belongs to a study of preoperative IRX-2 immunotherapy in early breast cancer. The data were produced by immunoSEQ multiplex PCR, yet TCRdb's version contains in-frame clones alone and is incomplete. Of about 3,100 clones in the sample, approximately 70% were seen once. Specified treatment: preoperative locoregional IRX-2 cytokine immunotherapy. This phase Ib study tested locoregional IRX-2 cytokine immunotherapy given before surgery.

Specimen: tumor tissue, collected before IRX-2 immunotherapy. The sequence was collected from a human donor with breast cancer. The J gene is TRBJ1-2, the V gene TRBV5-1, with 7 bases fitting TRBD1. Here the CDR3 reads CASSQATGTDYGYTF. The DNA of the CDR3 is TGCGCCAGCAGCCAAGCAACCGGGACAGACTATGGCTACACCTTC.